This T cell receptor (beta chain) was observed in a study of cytomegalovirus exposure and HLA in healthy donors listed by TCRdb under 2017. Regarding the complete study: According to a later analysis, the approximately 130 validation repertoires were produced on the same platform as the approximately 610 repertoires of the first cohort. The aim of the study was to test whether cataloging public T cell receptors could identify signatures of past pathogen exposure. Along with the approximately 700-subject first cohort, a separate validation cohort of some 130 different subjects was used. To predict cytomegalovirus infection status, the study combined high-throughput TCR immunosequencing, statistical association of individual TCRs with disease status, and machine learning. Beyond this particular receptor, the publication reports: While some public TCRs were present in many individuals, most TCR sequences turned up only very rarely across donors. The study listed 164 TCR beta chains as associated with cytomegalovirus. Three of the identified cytomegalovirus-associated TCR beta chains were confirmed in vitro to be specific for cytomegalovirus antigens. The authors suggested that the approach could potentially be generalized to other disease states and immunological phenotypes. The classifier was reported to diagnose cytomegalovirus status with high specificity and sensitivity in both the original cohort and the validation cohort. The validation cohort had no HLA typing available for a later analysis, so co-occurrence within that cohort was assessed over all 130 or so repertoires. In a later analysis, TCRs clustered in the first cohort were found to also tend to co-occur in the 120 or so validation repertoires, with approximately 93% of cluster scores above 0.

A remark on this clone: The antigen this receptor binds is unknown. Base quality data are lacking; no much larger clone is found one base away.

Library preparation used the immunoSEQ multiplex PCR assay. The authors' pipeline ran thus. A statistical classification framework was developed to diagnose cytomegalovirus status using the catalog of TCR beta chain sequences. As stored in TCRdb, this immuneACCESS dataset retains in-frame rearrangements with V and J assigned. A fraction of the clones does not appear; measured against another copy, unresolved V genes explain less than half of the discrepancy, and the remainder lacks a known reason. V, J and clone size are those of that table, while D and trimming were read from the DNA. The sample has over 100,000 clones on record, around 87% of them singletons. The ten largest clones represent about 6% of the sample. The donors were included in the validation cohort of over a hundred subjects, a group kept apart from the roughly 700-subject first cohort. The sequenced sample consisted of PBMCs. This TCR was recovered from a woman aged 18-29 years in good health and CMV-seropositive.

For the CDR3, the sequence is CASSPGGAKHSNQPQHF. The base sequence is TGTGCCAGCAGCCCGGGGGGGGCGAAACATAGCAATCAGCCCCAGCATTTT. Rearrangement joined TRBV5-6 to TRBJ1-5; the D gene is possibly TRBD1, with 6 bases matching. The CDR3 holds 17 amino acids from the cysteine to the phenylalanine. Only the CDR3 DNA is retained, 51 bases long and in frame from the first base. V gives up 4 bases and J gives up 0 bases, and the segment between their germline ends measures 17 bases. Taken from the germline V gene, the CDR1 and CDR2 loops are SGHDT and YYEEEE.